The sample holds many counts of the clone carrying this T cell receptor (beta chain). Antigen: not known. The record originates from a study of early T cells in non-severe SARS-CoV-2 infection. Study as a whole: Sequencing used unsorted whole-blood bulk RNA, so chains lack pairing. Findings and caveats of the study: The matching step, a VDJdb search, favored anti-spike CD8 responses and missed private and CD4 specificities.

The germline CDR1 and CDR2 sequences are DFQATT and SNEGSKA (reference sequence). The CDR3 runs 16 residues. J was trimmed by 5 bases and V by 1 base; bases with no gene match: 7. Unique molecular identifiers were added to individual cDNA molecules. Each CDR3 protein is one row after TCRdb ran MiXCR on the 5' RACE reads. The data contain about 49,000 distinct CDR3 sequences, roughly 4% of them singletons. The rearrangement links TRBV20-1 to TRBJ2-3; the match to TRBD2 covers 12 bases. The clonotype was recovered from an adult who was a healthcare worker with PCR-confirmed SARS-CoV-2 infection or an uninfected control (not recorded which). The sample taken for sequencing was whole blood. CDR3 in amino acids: CSARGLAGVREDTQYF. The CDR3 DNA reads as TGCAGTGCTAGAGGACTAGCGGGAGTCCGGGAAGATACGCAGTATTTT.